A single sample is the source of the 3 T cell receptor beta chains below, sequenced in a study of T cells in narcolepsy (dated by TCRdb to 2016 to 2019). To prepare the library, the immunoSEQ multiplex PCR assay was applied. TCRdb retrieved this table from immuneACCESS and kept in-frame rearrangements only. Not all clones are present; in checked studies, unresolved V genes account for under half, and no reason is known for the remainder. The sample table contains 30,000 or so clones; only one count was recorded for under 85% of them. In total, the top ten clones hold about 0.84% of the sample. Sequencing used CD45RA- memory CD4+ T cells from PBMCs. The sample's cell subset or site label, in plain terms: memory T cells sorted ex vivo from peripheral blood. The receptors were sampled from a human donor with narcolepsy.

This chain joins TRBV25-1 and TRBJ2-5, with 9 bases identical to TRBD2. The CDR3 runs 17 residues. V shed 6 bases and J 6 bases; nucleotides not matched to a gene: 17. The V gene's germline CDR1 is MGHDK and CDR2 SYGVNS. DNA for the CDR3: TGTGCCAGCAGCACACTTTCGGGACTAGCCCTACCCAAGACCCAGTACTTC. This translates into CASSTLSGLALPKTQYF.

The V gene is TRBV30, the J gene TRBJ2-7; TRBD2 aligns across 8 bases. V was clipped by 5 bases and J by 0 bases; unmatched bases: 3. The CDR3 has 13 amino acids. Germline CDR1 reads GTSNPN; CDR2 reads SVGIG (reference sequence). CDR3 amino acids: CAWAGGYSYEQYF. The DNA for the CDR3 is TGTGCCTGGGCGGGGGGCTACTCCTACGAGCAGTACTTC.

V is TRBV5-4 and J is TRBJ1-3, with D unresolved. The CDR3 runs 16 residues. Trimming removed 0 bases at V and 0 bases at J, with 10 bases between. From germline, CDR1 is SGHNT and CDR2 YYREEE (reference sequence). CDR3 sequence: CASSLERAGSGNTIYF. CDR3 in DNA: TGTGCCAGCAGCTTGGAGCGTGCTGGCTCTGGAAACACCATATATTTT.